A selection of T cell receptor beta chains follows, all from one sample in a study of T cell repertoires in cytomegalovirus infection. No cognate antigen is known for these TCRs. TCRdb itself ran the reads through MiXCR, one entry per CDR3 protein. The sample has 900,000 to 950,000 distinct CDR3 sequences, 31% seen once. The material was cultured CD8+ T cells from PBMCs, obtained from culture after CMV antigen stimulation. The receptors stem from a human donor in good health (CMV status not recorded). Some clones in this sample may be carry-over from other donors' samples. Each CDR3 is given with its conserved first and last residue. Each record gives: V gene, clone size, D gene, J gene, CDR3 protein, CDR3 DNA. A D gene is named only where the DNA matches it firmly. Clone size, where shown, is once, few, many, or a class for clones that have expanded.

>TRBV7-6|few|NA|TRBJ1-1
CASSLVGTDDEAFF
TGTGCCAGCAGCTTAGTCGGGACTGATGATGAAGCTTTCTTT
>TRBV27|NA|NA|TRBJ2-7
CASTRGGAYEQYF
TGTGCCAGTACGAGGGGCGGGGCCTACGAGCAGTACTTC
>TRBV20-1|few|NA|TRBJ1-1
CSAPYDTEAFF
TGCAGTGCACCGTATGACACTGAAGCTTTCTTT
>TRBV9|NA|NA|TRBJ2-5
CASSVQGFQETQYF
TGTGCCAGCAGCGTCCAGGGATTCCAAGAGACCCAGTACTTC
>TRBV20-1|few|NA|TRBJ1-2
CSASTGQLKNYGYTF
TGCAGTGCTAGTACAGGACAGCTGAAGAACTATGGCTACACCTTC
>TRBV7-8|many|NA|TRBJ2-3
CASSLAVGITDTQYF
TGTGCCAGCAGCTTAGCAGTGGGGATCACAGATACGCAGTATTTT
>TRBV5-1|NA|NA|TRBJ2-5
CASSLGDMGETQYF
TGCGCCAGCAGCTTAGGGGATATGGGGGAGACCCAGTACTTC
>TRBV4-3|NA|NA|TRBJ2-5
CASSLTTGPYQETQYF
TGCGCCAGCAGCCTAACGACAGGTCCGTACCAAGAGACCCAGTACTTC
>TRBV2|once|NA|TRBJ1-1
CASSGKGHMNTEAFF
TGTGCCAGCAGTGGAAAGGGACATATGAACACTGAAGCTTTCTTT
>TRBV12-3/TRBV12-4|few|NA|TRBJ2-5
CASSLVAAGPGTQYF
TGTGCCAGCAGCCTAGTCGCGGCCGGGCCGGGGACCCAGTACTTC
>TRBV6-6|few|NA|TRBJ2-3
CASTLLGVPAQYF
TGTGCCAGCACCTTACTCGGGGTCCCCGCGCAGTATTTT
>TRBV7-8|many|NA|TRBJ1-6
CASRGRRSNSPLHF
TGTGCCAGCAGGGGACGGAGGTCCAATTCACCCCTCCACTTT
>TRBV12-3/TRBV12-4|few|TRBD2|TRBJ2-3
CASSLAAGVREDTQYF
TGTGCCAGCAGTTTAGCGGCGGGGGTGCGCGAAGATACGCAGTATTTT
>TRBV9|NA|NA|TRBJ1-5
CASSPWDVSNQPQHF
TGTGCCAGCAGCCCCTGGGACGTTAGCAATCAGCCCCAGCATTTT
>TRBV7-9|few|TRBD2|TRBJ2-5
CASRAGSETQYF
TGTGCCAGCAGAGCGGGGTCGGAGACCCAGTACTTC
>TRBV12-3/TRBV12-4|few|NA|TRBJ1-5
CASSLRALSNQPQHF
TGTGCCAGCAGTTTGAGGGCCCTTAGCAATCAGCCCCAGCATTTT
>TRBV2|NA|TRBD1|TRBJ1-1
CASRVTGGWDTEAFF
TGTGCCAGCAGAGTGACAGGGGGCTGGGACACTGAAGCTTTCTTT
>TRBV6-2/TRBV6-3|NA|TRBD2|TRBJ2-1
CASSYSIRGGSPYNEQFF
TGTGCCAGCAGTTACTCGATCCGCGGGGGGTCCCCCTACAATGAGCAGTTCTTC
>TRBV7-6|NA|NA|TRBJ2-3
CASSLVPPLDTQYF
TGTGCCAGCAGCTTAGTCCCGCCGTTAGATACGCAGTATTTT
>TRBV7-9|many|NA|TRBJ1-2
CASRAGYGYTF
TGTGCCAGCAGAGCAGGGTATGGCTACACCTTC
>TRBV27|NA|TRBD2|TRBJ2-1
CASSLTSGDKYNEQFF
TGTGCCAGCAGTTTGACTAGCGGGGACAAGTACAATGAGCAGTTCTTC
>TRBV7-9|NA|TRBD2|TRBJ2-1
CASIAGDVRYNEQFF
TGTGCCAGTATCGCGGGGGACGTTAGATACAATGAGCAGTTCTTC
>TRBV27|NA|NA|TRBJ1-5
CVCGYSTGQPQHF
TGTGTCTGTGGGTATAGCACAGGTCAGCCCCAGCATTTT
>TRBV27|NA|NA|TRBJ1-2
CATGLGGGYTF
TGTGCCACGGGTCTGGGGGGTGGCTACACCTTC
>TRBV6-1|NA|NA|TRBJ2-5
CVSSQSLYAQETQYF
TGTGTCAGCAGTCAGTCCCTCTATGCCCAAGAGACCCAGTACTTC
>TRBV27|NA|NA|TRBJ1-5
CASSLFRSNQPQHF
TGTGCCAGCAGTTTATTCAGGAGCAATCAGCCCCAGCATTTT